One sample yielded the 19 T cell receptor beta chains listed below, sequenced in a study of beta chain features in type 1 diabetes. Antigen specificity for these receptors is unknown. Broader study findings: In every one of the four CD4+ subsets, TCRB CDR3s were moderately but significantly shorter in Type 1 diabetes patients.

As every portion of the isolated RNA was reverse transcribed, the sequencing read expressed TCRB transcripts. The assay was immunoSEQ multiplex PCR, and TCRdb's table has in-frame clones only and misses some. Of 200,000 to 300,000 clones in the sample, around 9.9% are singletons; the top ten hold around 0.015%. Source material: naive CD4+ T cells from blood. The receptors were sampled from a man under 40 with type 1 diabetes.

This clone was seen more than once but under ten times. The chain employs TRBV5-1 and TRBJ2-3; 7 bases map to TRBD2. The CDR3 sequence is 14 residues long. Germline V lookup: CDR1 SGHRS, CDR2 YFSETQ. With 4 bases clipped from V and 0 bases from J, the junction kept 2 bases outside the gene matches. Written as DNA, the CDR3 is TGCGCCAGCAGCATTAGCGGGAGCACAGATACGCAGTATTTT. Its translation: CASSISGSTDTQYF.

Regarding this clone: Other DNA sequences in this specimen translate into the identical CDR3. CDR3 residues: CAWSNLAGVGYTF. The DNA for the CDR3 is TGTGCCTGGAGTAACCTAGCAGGGGTTGGCTACACCTTC. The chain recombines TRBV30 with TRBJ1-2, with a possible D match to TRBD1 (6 bases). CDR3 size: 13 residues. Germline V CDR1 and CDR2: GTSNPN, SVGIG (reference sequence). V was clipped by 2 bases and J by 7 bases, with 14 bases between them. Complete variable domain (other parts from reference TRBV30 and TRBJ1-2): SQTIHQWPATLVQPVGSPLSLECTVEGTSNPNLYWYRQAAGRGLQLLFYSVGIGQISSEVPQNLSASRPQDRQFILSSKKLLLSDSGFYLCAWSNLAGVGYTFGSGTRLTVV.

This clone was picked up a small number of times. The rearrangement uses TRBV7-9 and TRBJ2-3; 11 bases line up with TRBD2. CDR1 is SEHNR and CDR2 is FQNEAQ in the germline V gene (reference sequence). The CDR3 consists of 14 residues. With V trimmed by 10 bases and J by 5 bases, 8 bases remained unmatched. CDR3 region: CAIQTSGVRDTQYF. The DNA for the CDR3 is TGTGCCATCCAGACTAGCGGGGTGCGAGATACGCAGTATTTT.

This clone showed up just a few times. The gene calls are TRBV4-1 and TRBJ2-7, with a tentative D call TRBD2 (7 bases). Trimming removed 1 base at V and 3 bases at J, with 22 bases between. The CDR3 is 18 residues long. Per the germline V gene, CDR1 is MGHRA and CDR2 is YSYEKL. The CDR3 coding sequence is TGCGCCAGCAGCCAAGGACGTCGAGGGGGGGGATCACACTACGAGCAGTACTTC. It yields the protein CASSQGRRGGGSHYEQYF.

The chain employs TRBV23-1 and TRBJ1-3; D unclear. TRBV23-1 is an ORF, with its function uncertain. The CDR3 sequence is 15 residues long. Deletions cut 0 bases from V and 3 bases from J, with 9 bases between. In nucleotides, the CDR3 is TGCGCCAGCAGTCAATCAGGGAGGAATGGAAACACCATATATTTT. It is translated as CASSQSGRNGNTIYF.

This clone was detected only a few times. The rearrangement joins TRBV10-3 to TRBJ2-7; D may be TRBD1 (6 bases). Deletions cut 6 bases from V and 3 bases from J, with 15 bases between. The germline gives CDR1 ENHRY, CDR2 SYGVKD. This CDR3 has 14 amino acids. The CDR3, as DNA: TGTGCCATCAGCAAGACAGGTCAGAACTACGAGCAGTACTTC. Amino acids: CAISKTGQNYEQYF.

The chain employs TRBV4-1 and TRBJ1-2, with D maybe TRBD1 (5 bases). From germline, CDR1 is MGHRA and CDR2 YSYEKL. There are 15 residues in the CDR3. Deletions cut 1 base from V and 4 bases from J, with 13 bases between. Written as DNA, the CDR3 is TGCGCCAGCAGCCAAGGGGGCCCTTCACCCTATGGCTACACCTTC. Translation: CASSQGGPSPYGYTF.

This chain uses TRBV4-1 with TRBJ1-3; TRBD1 matches at 9 bases. V shed 6 bases and J 3 bases; nucleotides not matched to a gene: 9. The germline V gene has CDR1 MGHRA and CDR2 YSYEKL. This CDR3 has 16 residues. DNA for the CDR3: TGCGCCAGCAGTCGTTTTGGGACAGGGATTGGAAACACCATATATTTT. Translated: CASSRFGTGIGNTIYF.

This clone was detected a few times. The chain combines TRBV9 with TRBJ2-7; D might be TRBD2 (7 bases). Trimming pared 4 bases from V and 4 bases from J, leaving 18 bases between. This CDR3 region has 15 residues. Germline V CDR1 and CDR2: SGDLS, YYNGEE. In nucleotides, the CDR3 is TGTGCCAGCAGCCTAGAAGGCGGGGGCCTATACGAGCAGTACTTC. It specifies CASSLEGGGLYEQYF.

This clone has just a few counts. The chain links TRBV5-1 to TRBJ1-5; unclear D gene. Per germline, CDR1 SGHRS and CDR2 YFSETQ. Trimming removed 0 bases from V and 0 bases from J, with 10 bases in between. The CDR3 has 16 amino acids. The CDR3 region has the DNA TGCGCCAGCAGCTTGGATCGGGGATATAGCAATCAGCCCCAGCATTTT. Translated: CASSLDRGYSNQPQHF. The whole variable domain, remainder taken from reference TRBV5-1 and TRBJ1-5, is KAGVTQTPRYLIKTRGQQVTLSCSPISGHRSVSWYQQTPGQGLQFLFEYFSETQRNKGNFPGRFSGRQFSNSRSEMNVSTLELGDSALYLCASSLDRGYSNQPQHFGDGTRLSIL.

V gene TRBV6-5 combines with J gene TRBJ1-2, with a weak D call TRBD1 (5 bases). V was shortened by 6 bases and J by 5 bases, with 19 bases between the two germline ends. The CDR3 contains 15 residues. CDR1 MNHEY and CDR2 SVGAGI come from the germline V gene. DNA of the CDR3: TGTGCCAGCAGGGCGAGCGGGACCGATATTTATGGCTACACCTTC. Translated, it gives CASRASGTDIYGYTF.

The J gene is TRBJ1-1, the V gene TRBV15, with D possibly TRBD1 on 5 matching bases. The CDR3 length is 13 residues. V was pared by 4 bases and J by 5 bases, with 11 bases between. Germline lookup yields CDR1 LNHNV and CDR2 YYDKDF (reference sequence). CDR3 residues: CATSKGRGTEAFF. The CDR3 nucleotides are TGTGCCACCAGCAAGGGGAGGGGAACTGAAGCTTTCTTT.

V usage is TRBV4-2 and J usage is TRBJ1-2; D not resolved. CDR1 is LGHNA and CDR2 is YNFKEQ in the germline V gene. This CDR3 is 15 amino acids long. V was shortened by 0 bases and J by 3 bases, with 11 bases between the two germline ends. CDR3 DNA: TGTGCCAGCAGCCAAGATACCCTAATCCACTATGGCTACACCTTC. Protein: CASSQDTLIHYGYTF.

This clone was observed a handful of times. V usage is TRBV11-1 and J usage is TRBJ2-5; tentative D call: TRBD2 (5 bases). Germline V gives CDR1 SGHAT, CDR2 FQDESV (reference sequence). The germline V and J ends were trimmed by 5 bases and 5 bases, with 21 bases remaining between them. The CDR3 runs 16 residues. For the CDR3, the DNA is TGTGCCAGCAGCCCCCAATGGGGTAGACCGGGGGAGACCCAGTACTTC. Amino acids: CASSPQWGRPGETQYF.

This clone was detected a few times. The CDR3 nucleotides read TGCGCCAGCAGCTCGGGACAGGGCCCAGATACGCAGTATTTT. Amino acids: CASSSGQGPDTQYF. The chain combines TRBV5-1 with TRBJ2-3; 9 bases agree with TRBD1. The V gene end was trimmed by 3 bases and the J gene end by 4 bases; junction bases not matched to a gene: 3. CDR3 length: 14 amino acids. Germline CDR1 is SGHRS and CDR2 is YFSETQ.

The chain recombines TRBV5-6 with TRBJ1-2; no clear D gene. Germline loops: CDR1 SGHDT, CDR2 YYEEEE. V was cut by 6 bases and J by 7 bases, with 10 bases left in between. The CDR3 runs to 11 residues. The CDR3 bases are TGTGCCAGCACCAATCGGGGTGGCTACACCTTC. Protein: CASTNRGGYTF.

This clone appeared a few times. The V gene is TRBV25-1, the J gene TRBJ2-7; 12 positions agree with TRBD2. Losses at the gene ends were 4 bases for V and 5 bases for J; bases not matched to a gene: 0. Germline-derived CDR1 and CDR2 are MGHDK and SYGVNS. The CDR3 runs 13 residues. CDR3 loop: CASSGLAGDEQYF. In DNA form, the CDR3 reads TGTGCCAGCAGTGGACTAGCGGGGGACGAGCAGTACTTC.

This clone was seen only a few times. The CDR3 DNA reads TGCGCCAGCAGCCAAGGGCAGGGGACGGAGGAGCTGTTTTTT. This encodes CASSQGQGTEELFF. The rearrangement uses TRBV4-3 and TRBJ2-2; possible D gene TRBD1, 6 bases. Trimming shortened V by 1 base and J by 10 bases, and 13 bases separated the two germline ends. The CDR3 has 14 residues. From germline, CDR1 is LGHNA and CDR2 YSLEER.

The V and J genes are TRBV6-5 and TRBJ1-6; D might be TRBD1 (5 bases). Germline V gene sequence: CDR1 MNHEY, CDR2 SVGAGI. This CDR3 spans 13 amino acids. V was clipped by 5 bases and J by 6 bases, with 8 bases between them. The CDR3 DNA reads as TGTGCCAGCAGTCAGGGCCTTAATTCACCCCTCCACTTT. Translated: CASSQGLNSPLHF.